The 10 T cell receptor beta chains reported below all come from one sample, sequenced in a study of blood T cell repertoires in COVID-19. Some clones are missing from TCRdb's copy, which holds only in-frame ones; the method was immunoSEQ multiplex PCR. The data contain about 74,000 clones, roughly nine tenths of them singletons. The sample comprised peripheral blood. These receptors were collected from a human donor in a cohort sampled during active COVID-19.

J is TRBJ2-6 and V is TRBV6-5; the D gene is possibly TRBD2 (5 bases). In germline, CDR1 is MNHEY, CDR2 SVGAGI. The ends were cut back, 2 bases at V and 0 bases at J, with 5 bases in the middle. This CDR3 region has 15 residues. As DNA, the CDR3 is TGTGCCAGCAGTTACCGGGGCTCTGGGGCCAACGTCCTGACTTTC. As protein: CASSYRGSGANVLTF.

The chain joins TRBV7-2 to TRBJ2-3; D is possibly TRBD2 (6 bases). V dropped 1 base and J dropped 4 bases, with 9 bases sitting between them. Per germline, CDR1 SGHTA and CDR2 FQGNSA. This CDR3 region has 14 residues. The CDR3 region has the DNA TGTGCCAGCAGCTTAGTGGCGGGACCAGATACGCAGTATTTT. Amino acids: CASSLVAGPDTQYF.

The V gene is TRBV28, the J gene TRBJ1-5; 8 bases fit TRBD1. The V segment lost 5 bases and the J segment 0 bases; nucleotides outside the gene matches: 6. This CDR3 spans 16 amino acids. The germline gives CDR1 MDHEN, CDR2 SYDVKM. The DNA for the CDR3 is TGTGCCAGCAGTGAACGGACAGGGCTTAGCAATCAGCCCCAGCATTTT. This gives the protein CASSERTGLSNQPQHF.

This chain links TRBV29-1 with TRBJ2-7; 8 bases map to TRBD1. The CDR3 spans 13 residues. The germline V gene encodes CDR1 SQVTM and CDR2 ANQGSEA. The trim removed 5 bases at V and 2 bases at J, leaving 5 bases unmatched. The CDR3 reads CSVTTGGTYEQYF. CDR3 sequence (DNA): TGCAGCGTTACCACAGGGGGTACCTACGAGCAGTACTTC.

The chain couples TRBV28 to TRBJ1-2; TRBD1 aligns across 8 bases. CDR1 MDHEN and CDR2 SYDVKM come from the germline V gene. The CDR3 covers 12 residues. Germline trimming cut 7 bases from V and 8 bases from J; bases unmatched to any gene: 6. In DNA, the CDR3 is TGTGCCAGCACCCAGGGGGCCCGCGGCTACACCTTC. Translation: CASTQGARGYTF.

This clone was seen a few times. J is TRBJ2-1 and V is TRBV5-4; no clear D gene. The V end lost 0 bases, the J end lost 10 bases, and 11 bases lay between the germline ends. Germline V gene sequence: CDR1 SGHNT, CDR2 YYREEE (reference sequence). There are 13 residues in the CDR3. CDR3 bases: TGTGCCAGCAGCTTGGCTATGACTCGCGAGCAGTTCTTC. Its protein product is CASSLAMTREQFF.

The J gene is TRBJ2-1, the V gene TRBV7-2; 9 nucleotides align to TRBD2. The trim removed 2 bases at V and 12 bases at J, leaving 5 bases unmatched. Looked up from germline, CDR1 is SGHTA and CDR2 is FQGNSA. The CDR3 spans 13 residues. The CDR3 protein is CASSLKLAGMQFF. CDR3 nucleotides: TGTGCCAGCAGCTTAAAACTAGCGGGTATGCAGTTCTTC.

This chain uses TRBV15 with TRBJ2-5; TRBD2 is a possible D gene (6 bases). Trimming stripped 0 bases from V and 1 base from J, with 15 bases between. The CDR3 is made up of 17 amino acids. Germline loops: CDR1 LNHNV, CDR2 YYDKDF (reference sequence). The CDR3 sequence is CATSRDRSGRFQETQYF. The CDR3 region has the DNA TGTGCCACCAGCAGAGATAGGTCAGGGAGGTTCCAAGAGACCCAGTACTTC.

The chain uses TRBV7-4 and TRBJ2-4; 7 nucleotides align to TRBD1. CDR1 and CDR2 (germline): SGHVT, SQSDAQ. The length of the CDR3 is 12 residues. V shed 4 bases, J shed 8 bases, and the junction held 2 bases outside the gene matches. CDR3 DNA: TGTGCCAGCAGCTGCGGACAGGACATTCAGTACTTC. As protein: CASSCGQDIQYF.

The rearrangement links TRBV4-2 to TRBJ2-3, with a weak D call TRBD1 (7 bases). This CDR3 contains 16 residues. Germline assignment: CDR1 LGHNA and CDR2 YNFKEQ. V lost 0 bases to trimming and J lost 3 bases, with 13 bases between them. The CDR3 loop reads CASSQEAGGRTDTQYF. The DNA for the CDR3 is TGTGCCAGCAGCCAAGAAGCAGGGGGGAGGACAGATACGCAGTATTTT.